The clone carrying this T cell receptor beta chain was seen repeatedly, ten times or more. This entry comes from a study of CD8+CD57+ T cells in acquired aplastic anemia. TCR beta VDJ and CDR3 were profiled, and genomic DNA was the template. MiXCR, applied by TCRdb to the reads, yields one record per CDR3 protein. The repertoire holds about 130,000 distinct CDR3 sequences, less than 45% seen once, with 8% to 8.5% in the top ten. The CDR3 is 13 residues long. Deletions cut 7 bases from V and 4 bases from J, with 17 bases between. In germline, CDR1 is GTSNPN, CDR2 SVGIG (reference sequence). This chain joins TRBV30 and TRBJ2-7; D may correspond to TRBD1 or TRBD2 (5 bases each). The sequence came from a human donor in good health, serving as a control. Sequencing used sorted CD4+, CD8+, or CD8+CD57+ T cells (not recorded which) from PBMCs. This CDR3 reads CASLGAGDYEQYF. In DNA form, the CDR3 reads TGTGCCTCCCTCGGGGCAGGAGATTACGAGCAGTACTTC.